The 26 T cell receptor beta chains below come from one sample, sequenced in a study of blood T cells in healthy people across ages. A second PCR of about 7 to 11 cycles used a sample-barcoded 5' primer and a J-beta primer mix. TCRdb fed the 5' RACE reads into MiXCR, producing one record per CDR3 protein. This sample has more than 500,000 distinct CDR3 sequences; 25% to 30% occur once, and the top ten carry under 20%. Sequences were obtained from blood. These receptors were taken from a woman between 65 and 79 years old in good health.

This chain links TRBV11-2 with TRBJ1-1; TRBD1 matches at 8 bases. Germline V gives CDR1 SGHAT, CDR2 FQNNGV. Trimming took 5 bases from V and 0 from J; bases not matched to a gene: 14. The CDR3 consists of 18 residues. CDR3 protein: CASSARQGMAQMNTEAFF. CDR3 bases: TGTGCCAGCAGCGCACGACAGGGGATGGCCCAAATGAACACTGAAGCTTTCTTT. The complete variable domain, with remaining parts taken from reference TRBV11-2 and TRBJ1-1, reads EAGVAQSPRYKIIEKRQSVAFWCNPISGHATLYWYQQILGQGPKLLIQFQNNGVVDDSQLPKDRFSAERLKGVDSTLKIQPAKLEDSAVYLCASSARQGMAQMNTEAFFGQGTRLTVV.

This clonotype was counted between two and nine times. The CDR3 is CSASHTGVIQETQYF. The CDR3 bases are TGCAGTGCTAGCCATACAGGGGTCATTCAAGAGACCCAGTACTTC. The rearrangement links TRBV20-1 to TRBJ2-5, with 7 bases lining up with TRBD1. CDR1 and CDR2 from the germline V gene are DFQATT and SNEGSKA (reference sequence). The length of the CDR3 is 15 residues. V dropped 3 bases and J dropped 2; count of bases not matched to a gene: 9.

This clonotype was counted a few times. This sequence joins TRBV6-2 or TRBV6-3 and TRBJ2-2, with D uncertain. The V and J ends lost 7 bases and 1 base respectively, with 10 bases between them. This CDR3 region has 14 residues. CDR1 and CDR2 (germline): MNHEY, SVGEGT. CDR3 loop: CASTQWGNTGELFF. The DNA of the CDR3 is TGTGCCAGCACCCAATGGGGGAACACCGGGGAGCTGTTTTTT.

The chain combines TRBV4-3 with TRBJ2-5, with D possibly being TRBD2 (5 bases). This CDR3 region has 15 residues. Germline V gene data show CDR1 as LGHNA and CDR2 as YSLEER. The V gene lost 1 base and the J gene lost 4 bases, with 13 bases spanning the gap. For the CDR3, the DNA is TGCGCCAGCAGCCAAGGGGGAGCGGTATCAGAGACCCAGTACTTC. Translation: CASSQGGAVSETQYF.

The chain carries TRBV28 and TRBJ2-2; 8 bases align to TRBD1. Germline CDR1 is MDHEN and CDR2 is SYDVKM. The CDR3 length is 15 residues. Trimming cost V 3 bases and J 4 bases; bases outside gene matches: 4. The CDR3 region is CASSLETGATGELFF. CDR3 coding DNA: TGTGCCAGCAGTTTGGAGACAGGGGCCACCGGGGAGCTGTTTTTT.

The chain employs TRBV5-1 and TRBJ1-1; TRBD1 matches 7 bases. Germline loops: CDR1 SGHRS, CDR2 YFSETQ. The CDR3 is made up of 14 amino acids. V shed 2 bases, J shed 4 bases, and the junction held 5 bases outside the gene matches. For the CDR3, the DNA is TGCGCCAGCAGCTTTTCCGGACAGGTCACTGAAGCTTTCTTT. Its protein product is CASSFSGQVTEAFF.

As regards this clonotype: A junction end diverges from the germline sequence, so it may reflect a read error. The chain has TRBV19 and TRBJ1-1, with D perhaps TRBD1 (6 bases). CDR3 length: 16 residues. Germline CDR1 LNHDA, CDR2 SQIVND (reference sequence). CDR3 in amino acids: CAGSIGRGNMNTEAFF. CDR3 sequence (DNA): TGTGCCGGTAGTATCGGGAGGGGGAATATGAACACTGAAGCTTTCTTT.

The sample holds a few counts of this clonotype. The rearrangement joins TRBV9 to TRBJ2-3; 9 bases match TRBD2. The germline V gene has CDR1 SGDLS and CDR2 YYNGEE. This CDR3 is 15 amino acids long. With 3 bases clipped from V and 5 bases from J, the junction kept 7 bases outside the gene matches. The CDR3 spells CASSAGGGALDTQYF. CDR3 in DNA: TGTGCCAGCAGCGCAGGCGGGGGGGCCTTAGATACGCAGTATTTT.

The J gene is TRBJ2-2, the V gene TRBV10-3; D assignment may be TRBD1 or TRBD2 (6 bases each). CDR3 length: 16 amino acids. Germline CDR1 and CDR2: ENHRY and SYGVKD. Deletions cut 6 bases from V and 2 bases from J, with 16 bases between. The CDR3 reads CAIRSQTGANTGELFF. The CDR3 DNA reads TGTGCCATCAGATCTCAGACGGGGGCTAACACCGGGGAGCTGTTTTTT.

This chain joins TRBV6-5 and TRBJ2-3; TRBD1 matches 7 bases. The germline V gene encodes CDR1 MNHEY and CDR2 SVGAGI. The CDR3 consists of 15 residues. The junction had 6 bases not matched to a gene; V was cut back by 2 bases and J by 4 bases. The CDR3 reads CASSYGRGIADTQYF. CDR3 in DNA: TGTGCCAGCAGTTACGGCAGGGGGATCGCAGATACGCAGTATTTT.

V gene TRBV29-1 combines with J gene TRBJ2-2, with D unclear. Germline V lookup: CDR1 SQVTM, CDR2 ANQGSEA. Trimming shortened V by 6 bases and J by 6 bases, and 17 bases separated the two germline ends. The CDR3 totals 14 residues. CDR3 sequence: CSVSSGYVAGELFF. Written as DNA, the CDR3 is TGCAGCGTATCTTCTGGATATGTAGCCGGGGAGCTGTTTTTT.

Ten or more counts support this clonotype. The chain carries TRBV7-9 and TRBJ1-2; D might be TRBD1 (6 bases). V lost 5 bases, J lost 5 bases, and 12 bases lay in between. The CDR3 is 13 residues long. Looked up from germline, CDR1 is SEHNR and CDR2 is FQNEAQ (reference sequence). The CDR3 is CASSLQGGYGYTF. The CDR3 DNA reads TGTGCCAGCAGCCTACAGGGAGGGTATGGCTACACCTTC.

This clonotype was counted a few times. DNA for the CDR3: TGTGCCTGGAGCTTCTCCGGGACGGCGGGAAACACCATATATTTT. Its translation: CAWSFSGTAGNTIYF. The rearrangement uses TRBV30 and TRBJ1-3; D might be TRBD1 (5 bases). Germline V lookup: CDR1 GTSNPN, CDR2 SVGIG (reference sequence). The CDR3 is made up of 15 amino acids. The V and J ends lost 3 bases and 4 bases respectively, with 16 bases between them.

The chain has TRBV5-1 and TRBJ2-5; TRBD2 matches at 8 bases. The CDR3 has 16 residues. CDR1 is SGHRS, CDR2 YFSETQ, per germline. Unmatched junction bases numbered 8, after V lost 3 bases and J lost 1 base. The CDR3 coding sequence is TGCGCCAGCAGCTCCGGGACTAGGGCCATCCAAGAGACCCAGTACTTC. Encoded protein: CASSSGTRAIQETQYF.

This clonotype has just a few counts. The chain is built from TRBV5-1 and TRBJ1-1; TRBD1 aligns across 8 bases. The germline V gene encodes CDR1 SGHRS and CDR2 YFSETQ. V shed 0 bases and J 6 bases; nucleotides not matched to a gene: 7. CDR3 length: 15 residues. CDR3 DNA: TGCGCCAGCAGCTTGGAGGCAGGGGGCTCCTCTGAAGCTTTCTTT. Its protein product is CASSLEAGGSSEAFF.

The CDR3 protein is CASSVGGAGNEKLFF. CDR3 nucleotide sequence: TGTGCCAGCAGCGTCGGGGGGGCTGGTAATGAAAAACTGTTTTTT. The chain carries TRBV9 and TRBJ1-4, with D possibly TRBD1 on 6 matching bases. Germline lookup yields CDR1 SGDLS and CDR2 YYNGEE. This CDR3 spans 15 amino acids. V was pared by 2 bases and J by 4 bases, with 12 bases between. The full variable domain, completed using reference TRBV9 and TRBJ1-4, is DSGVTQTPKHLITATGQRVTLRCSPRSGDLSVYWYQQSLDQGLQFLIQYYNGEERAKGNILERFSAQQFPDLHSELNLSSLELGDSALYFCASSVGGAGNEKLFFGSGTQLSVL.

The chain recombines TRBV4-3 with TRBJ2-2, with D unclear. Germline V CDR1 and CDR2: LGHNA, YSLEER. This CDR3 is built from 13 residues. V was pared by 0 bases and J by 6 bases, with 5 bases between. The CDR3 sequence is CASSQDSPGELFF. The CDR3 DNA follows: TGCGCCAGCAGCCAAGATAGTCCCGGGGAGCTGTTTTTT.

The V call is TRBV18, the J call TRBJ2-3; 10 nucleotides line up with TRBD2. V lost 5 bases to trimming and J lost 0 bases; unmatched junction nucleotides: 11. The CDR3 consists of 18 residues. From germline, CDR1 is KGHSH and CDR2 LQKENI. CDR3 amino acids: CASSSLAGTTMSTDTQYF. The CDR3 DNA reads as TGTGCCAGCTCATCACTAGCGGGGACCACTATGAGCACAGATACGCAGTATTTT. Together with reference TRBV18 and TRBJ2-3, the CDR3 gives the full variable domain: NAGVMQNPRHLVRRRGQEARLRCSPMKGHSHVYWYRQLPEEGLKFMVYLQKENIIDESGMPKERFSAEFPKEGPSILRIQQVVRGDSAAYFCASSSLAGTTMSTDTQYFGPGTRLTVL.

This clonotype occurred many times. The chain joins TRBV7-2 to TRBJ2-3, with D possibly being TRBD1 (5 bases). This CDR3 region has 12 residues. Germline loops: CDR1 SGHTA, CDR2 FQGNSA. Trimming shortened V by 3 bases and J by 4 bases, and 5 bases separated the two germline ends. CDR3 region: CASSFRADTQYF. DNA for the CDR3: TGTGCCAGCAGCTTCAGGGCAGATACGCAGTATTTT. Based on the CDR3 plus reference TRBV7-2 and TRBJ2-3, the full variable domain is GAGVSQSPSNKVTEKGKDVELRCDPISGHTALYWYRQSLGQGLEFLIYFQGNSAPDKSGLPSDRFSAERTGGSVSTLTIQRTQQEDSAVYLCASSFRADTQYFGPGTRLTVL.

This rearrangement joins TRBV5-6 to TRBJ2-1; maybe TRBD1 (5 bases). CDR3 length: 15 amino acids. Germline CDR1 and CDR2: SGHDT and YYEEEE. The ends were cut back, 4 bases at V and 3 bases at J, with 14 bases in the middle. The CDR3 reads CASSPTQGNYNEQFF. CDR3 DNA sequence: TGTGCCAGCAGCCCCACCCAGGGTAACTACAATGAGCAGTTCTTC.

Only a few counts were recorded for this clonotype. The junction does not match germline at one end; this may be a read error. The chain joins TRBV12-3 or TRBV12-4 to TRBJ2-1; no clear D gene. The CDR3 totals 16 residues. In nucleotides, the CDR3 is TGTGCCAGCAGTTTGTTAGAGTCTCGTTCCTATAATGAGCAGTTCTTC. Translation gives CASSLLESRSYNEQFF.

This clonotype appeared a few times. The V gene is TRBV29-1, the J gene TRBJ2-1; 7 positions agree with TRBD1. This CDR3 spans 14 amino acids. V trimming: 2 bases; J trimming: 6 bases; junction bases outside the gene matches: 7. Germline V gives CDR1 SQVTM, CDR2 ANQGSEA. CDR3 sequence: CSVERGPNFNEQFF. The CDR3 coding sequence is TGCAGCGTTGAAAGGGGGCCCAATTTCAATGAGCAGTTCTTC.

This clonotype was seen a handful of times. The chain couples TRBV11-2 to TRBJ2-7; no firm D call. Trimming removed 2 bases from V and 9 bases from J, with 8 bases in between. Germline lookup yields CDR1 SGHAT and CDR2 FQNNGV. This CDR3 has 11 amino acids. The DNA for the CDR3 is TGTGCCAGCAGCTTACTAATCGGGCAGTACTTC. This sequence encodes CASSLLIGQYF.

The chain combines TRBV7-2 with TRBJ2-3, with 9 bases matching TRBD1. With 0 bases clipped from V and 9 bases from J, the junction kept 7 bases outside the gene matches. The CDR3 is 15 amino acids. Germline-derived CDR1 and CDR2 are SGHTA and FQGNSA. The chain's CDR3 is CASSLALGQGFTQYF. Here the CDR3 DNA reads TGTGCCAGCAGCTTAGCGCTGGGACAGGGTTTCACGCAGTATTTT.

The chain joins TRBV7-3 to TRBJ2-2; the match to TRBD1 covers 9 bases. Germline V gives CDR1 SGHTA, CDR2 FQGTGA. Germline trimming cut 1 base from V and 4 bases from J; bases unmatched to any gene: 4. The CDR3 is made up of 16 amino acids. CDR3 bases: TGTGCCAGCAGCTTAATGACAGGGGGAGGCACCGGGGAGCTGTTTTTT. Translating it yields CASSLMTGGGTGELFF.

The gene calls are TRBV29-1 and TRBJ2-5; D is unresolved. Trimming removed 6 bases from V and 2 bases from J, with 13 bases in between. The germline CDR1 and CDR2 sequences are SQVTM and ANQGSEA. The CDR3 runs 13 residues. The CDR3 reads CSVGPRLQETQYF. In DNA form, the CDR3 reads TGCAGCGTCGGACCGAGACTTCAAGAGACCCAGTACTTC.